A selection of T cell receptor beta chains follows, all from one sample in a study of CD8+ T cells in alopecia areata. Method: immunoSEQ multiplex PCR; TCRdb's copy keeps in-frame clones and lacks some. The sample holds 140,000 to 150,000 clones; nearly 55% are singletons and the top ten take 15%. Source: CD8+ T cells sorted from blood, taken at week 4, from a patient treated with tofacitinib. The receptors stem from a human donor with alopecia areata. The CDR3 runs from the conserved cysteine through the conserved F or W. A D gene is named only where the DNA matches it firmly.

j_call v_call d_call cdr3_aa cdr3_nt
TRBJ1-1 TRBV6-1 TRBD1 CASGQGRGTEAFF TGTGCCAGTGGACAGGGAAGGGGAACTGAAGCTTTCTTT
TRBJ2-7 TRBV7-9 . CASRPGGRDEQYF TGTGCCAGCAGACCGGGGGGCCGCGACGAGCAGTACTTC
TRBJ1-1 TRBV7-6 TRBD1 CASSVTGGESLVAFF TGTGCCAGCAGCGTGACAGGGGGTGAAAGCCTGGTTGCTTTCTTT
TRBJ2-1 TRBV7-9 . CASSPRTGPSYNEQFF TGTGCCAGCAGCCCCAGGACGGGCCCGTCCTACAATGAGCAGTTCTTC
TRBJ2-3 TRBV27 TRBD2 CASWSGGKDTQYF TGTGCCAGCTGGTCGGGGGGAAAAGATACGCAGTATTTT
TRBJ1-5 TRBV5-6 TRBD1 CASSVRQGLEPQHF TGTGCCAGCAGCGTAAGACAGGGCCTCGAGCCCCAGCATTTT
TRBJ2-7 TRBV7-9 TRBD1 CASSIPGTGYEQYF TGTGCCAGCAGCATTCCCGGGACAGGGTACGAGCAGTACTTC
TRBJ1-2 TRBV4-2 . CASSPRDGGSYGYTF TGTGCCAGCAGCCCCCGGGACGGCGGAAGCTATGGCTACACCTTC
TRBJ2-1 TRBV4-3 . CASSQARDTVFGEQFF TGCGCCAGCAGCCAAGCCCGGGACACGGTGTTTGGTGAGCAGTTCTTC
TRBJ2-1 TRBV7-9 . CASSLVLTNEQFF TGTGCCAGCAGCTTAGTCCTGACCAATGAGCAGTTCTTC